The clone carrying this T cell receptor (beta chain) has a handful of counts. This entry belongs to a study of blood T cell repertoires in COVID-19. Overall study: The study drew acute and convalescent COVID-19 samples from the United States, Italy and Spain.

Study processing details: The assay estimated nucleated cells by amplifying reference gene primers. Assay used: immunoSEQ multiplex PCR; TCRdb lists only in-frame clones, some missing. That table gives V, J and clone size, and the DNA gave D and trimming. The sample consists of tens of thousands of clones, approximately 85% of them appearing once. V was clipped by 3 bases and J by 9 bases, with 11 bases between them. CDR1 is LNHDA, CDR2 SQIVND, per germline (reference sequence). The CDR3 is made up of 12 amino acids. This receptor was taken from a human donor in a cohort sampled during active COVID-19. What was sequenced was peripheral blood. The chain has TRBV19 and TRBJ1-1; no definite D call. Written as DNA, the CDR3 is TGTGCCAGTAGTATCGGAGGGTCTCAAGCTTTCTTT. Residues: CASSIGGSQAFF.